This T cell receptor beta chain was profiled in a study of CD8 T cells in ankylosing spondylitis. Overall study findings and caveats: In peripheral blood, disease-linked CD8+ clones occurred at relatively low frequencies. Among TCR beta sequences, a motif of about 8 highly homologous variants appeared characteristic of ankylosing spondylitis blood.

Germline V gene data show CDR1 as GTSNPN and CDR2 as SVGIG (reference sequence). The CDR3 sequence is 16 residues long. Trimming removed 2 bases from V and 6 bases from J, with 20 bases in between. With respect to this clonotype: Its antigen is still unknown.

Quantitative 5'-RACE with molecular barcodes was used to make the TCR beta libraries. TCRdb recomputed calls from the 5' RACE reads with MiXCR, one row per CDR3 protein. The profile shows approximately 180,000 distinct CDR3 sequences, about 18% of them singletons. The gene calls are TRBV30 and TRBJ2-1; D remains unclear. The origin of this receptor is a male donor between 10 and 30 years old with ankylosing spondylitis or in good health (not recorded which). The sample taken for sequencing was blood, either unsorted or a sorted T cell fraction (not recorded which). The CDR3 nucleotides read TGTGCCTGGAGTACTTCGACTCACCCTCGCCCCAATGAGCAGTTCTTC. Protein product: CAWSTSTHPRPNEQFF.